This is a list of T cell receptor beta chains from one sample in a study of regulatory T cells in long-lasting Graves disease. A single record per CDR3 protein comes from TCRdb applying MiXCR to the multiplex PCR reads. The sample lists over 650,000 distinct CDR3 sequences; 25% to 30% were seen once. The specimen comprised peripheral blood mononuclear cells (PBMCs), sampled when the disease was refractory, from a patient treated with antithyroid drugs. These TCRs come from a female donor with Graves disease. Both conserved end residues are part of each CDR3. The D gene is left open where the match is weak. Expanded clones get a size class; other rows say once, few or many, or leave the size out.

many	TRBV11-2	-	TRBJ1-2	TGTGCCACCTGGACCGCCACCTATGGCTACACCTTC	CATWTATYGYTF
few	TRBV7-9	-	TRBJ2-2	TGTGCCAGCAGCTTATTCCGCACCGGGGAGCTGTTTTTT	CASSLFRTGELFF
few	TRBV5-1	-	TRBJ1-1	TGCGCCAGCAGCCCACGGATAGAGGGTGAAGCTTTCTTT	CASSPRIEGEAFF
-	TRBV20-1	-	TRBJ2-5	TGCAGTGCCAGAACGACCGACCGGGACACCCAGTACTTC	CSARTTDRDTQYF
-	TRBV20-1	TRBD1	TRBJ2-2	TGCAGTGCTAGAAACAGGGGGAACACCGGGGAGCTGTTTTTT	CSARNRGNTGELFF
-	TRBV19	-	TRBJ1-1	TGTGCCAGTAGTATTGGTGAGCGGGTGGGAACTGAAGCTTTCTTT	CASSIGERVGTEAFF
-	TRBV5-6	-	TRBJ1-4	TGTGCCAGCAGCTTAGTGGGGCCACTGGCTGGGTCTGTCAGGGCAACTAATGAAAAACTGTTTTTT	CASSLVGPLAGSVRATNEKLFF
-	TRBV11-2	TRBD1	TRBJ2-7	TGTGCCAGCAGCCCAACAGGGGTTGGGAACGAGCAGTACTTC	CASSPTGVGNEQYF
-	TRBV2	TRBD1	TRBJ2-5	TGTGCCAGCCCGGGACAGGGGGTCCAAGAGACCCAGTACTTC	CASPGQGVQETQYF
-	TRBV6-1	-	TRBJ1-1	TGTGCCAGCATGGCTCCCCGGGCCAGATACACTGAAGCTTTCTTT	CASMAPRARYTEAFF
few	TRBV7-2	TRBD1	TRBJ1-2	TGTGCCAGCAGCCCCGTGACAGGGCACTATGGCTACACCTTC	CASSPVTGHYGYTF
-	TRBV10-3	-	TRBJ1-4	TGTGCCATCAGTGAGAGGGAGGCCGCGACGGGTGAAAAACTGTTTTTT	CAISEREAATGEKLFF
-	TRBV5-1	TRBD1	TRBJ2-7	TGCGCCAGCAGCACTGGCGGTCTGGACAGGATCAACGAGCAGTACTTC	CASSTGGLDRINEQYF
-	TRBV24-1	-	TRBJ1-1	TGTGCCACCAGTGATATTGGAACTGAAGCTTTCTTT	CATSDIGTEAFF
many	TRBV28	TRBD1	TRBJ1-5	TGTGCCAGCAGGGGGACAGCCAATCAGCCCCAGCATTTT	CASRGTANQPQHF
-	TRBV7-3	-	TRBJ2-1	TGTGCCAGCAGCCTTGTAGCAGGGACTAATGAGCAGTTCTTC	CASSLVAGTNEQFF
-	TRBV11-2	-	TRBJ1-1	TGTGCCAGCAGCTTTGACCCCTCGCTAGCTTTCTTT	CASSFDPSLAFF
few	TRBV11-2	TRBD2	TRBJ2-5	TGTGCCAGCAGCCCCGGACTAGCGGGAGAGGTGGATTTCGGCCAAGAGACCCAGTACTTC	CASSPGLAGEVDFGQETQYF
-	TRBV29-1	TRBD1	TRBJ1-1	TGCAGCGTTGATGGACAGGGTCTAGGCACTGAAGCTTTCTTT	CSVDGQGLGTEAFF
-	TRBV7-2	-	TRBJ2-5	TGTGCCAGCAGCAGCCAGCGGTACAAAGAGACCCAGTACTTC	CASSSQRYKETQYF
-	TRBV12-3/TRBV12-4	TRBD1	TRBJ2-4	TGTGCCAGCAGTTTAAGACAGGGAACGAACATTCAGTACTTC	CASSLRQGTNIQYF
few	TRBV5-1	TRBD2	TRBJ2-1	TGCGCCAGCAGTCCTGCCCCGGGTAGCGGGAGCAATGAGCAGTTCTTC	CASSPAPGSGSNEQFF
few	TRBV29-1	-	TRBJ1-2	TGCAGCGTTGAAGTGGGGGCAGAGTACTATGGCTACACCTTC	CSVEVGAEYYGYTF
-	TRBV20-1	TRBD2	TRBJ2-7	TGCAGTGCTAGTATCGGGAGGGCCTCCTACGAGCAGTACTTC	CSASIGRASYEQYF
-	TRBV20-1	-	TRBJ1-1	TGCAGTGCTAGAGATTACAGTGAAGCTTTCTTT	CSARDYSEAFF
-	TRBV7-9	-	TRBJ1-1	TGTGCCAGCAGCTTAGTCCCCCTCAGGGGCCGCGGGGGAACTGAAGCTTTCTTT	CASSLVPLRGRGGTEAFF
few	TRBV11-2	-	TRBJ2-5	TGTGCCAGCAGCTCAGGAGCGGCCTGGACGGAGACCCAGTACTTC	CASSSGAAWTETQYF
many	TRBV6-2/TRBV6-3	TRBD1	TRBJ2-2	TGTGCCAGCAGACAGGGGTCCGGGGAGCTGTTTTTT	CASRQGSGELFF
-	TRBV5-6	-	TRBJ1-5	TGTGCCAGCAGCTTCAATGCAGGGTCAGGGCAGCCCCAGCATTTT	CASSFNAGSGQPQHF
-	TRBV2	TRBD1	TRBJ1-5	TGTGCCAGCATTGGGACAGAAAATCAGCCCCAGCATTTT	CASIGTENQPQHF
-	TRBV9	TRBD1	TRBJ2-7	TGTGCCAGCAGCGGGACAGGGAGGTTCGAGCAGTACTTC	CASSGTGRFEQYF
-	TRBV28	-	TRBJ2-5	TGTGCCAGCAGTTTACGGCTTGACAGGGTAGAAAGTACGACGGGAGGACGGCAAGAGACCCAGTACTTC	CASSLRLDRVESTTGGRQETQYF
-	TRBV10-3	-	TRBJ2-2	TGTGCCATCATGACGGGAGATCGTTCCGGGGAGCTGTTTTTT	CAIMTGDRSGELFF
-	TRBV9	-	TRBJ2-2	TGTGCCAGCAGCGTAAGCTCGTCGGGGAACACCGGGGAGCTGTTTTTT	CASSVSSSGNTGELFF
once	TRBV6-1	-	TRBJ2-1	TGTGCCAGCAGTGGACAGGAGAGCTCCTACAATGAGCAGTTCTTC	CASSGQESSYNEQFF
-	TRBV29-1	-	TRBJ2-7	TGCAGCGTTGAAGCGCTACAGGGCGAGGCCTACGAGCAGTACTTC	CSVEALQGEAYEQYF
few	TRBV20-1	-	TRBJ1-5	TGCAGTGCTAAGGGTTTTGGGGGAGACACCCAGCATTTT	CSAKGFGGDTQHF
many	TRBV27	-	TRBJ2-5	TGTGCCAGCAGCCCCCGAGGGCAGGCCCGGGCCCAGTACTTC	CASSPRGQARAQYF
-	TRBV5-4	-	TRBJ1-2	TGTGCCAGCAGCTTGTTCCGGGGTGCCTATGGCTACACCTTC	CASSLFRGAYGYTF
-	TRBV6-5	-	TRBJ2-4	TGTGCCAGCAGTTACTCTCCAGGGGCCATAAACATTCAGTACTTC	CASSYSPGAINIQYF
-	TRBV5-1	-	TRBJ2-2	TGCGCCAGCAGCTTGGACAGATCCACCGGGGAGCTGTTTTTT	CASSLDRSTGELFF
-	TRBV10-3	TRBD2	TRBJ2-7	TGTGCCGCCGGACTAGCGACCGGGTCCGAGCAGTACTTC	CAAGLATGSEQYF
few	TRBV10-3	-	TRBJ1-2	TGTGCCATCAGCCAGGCAGGGTCCACCTATGGCTACACCTTC	CAISQAGSTYGYTF
few	TRBV6-1	-	TRBJ1-1	TGTGCCAGCGTACGGGCGGGCACGGAAGCTTTCTTT	CASVRAGTEAFF
-	TRBV28	TRBD1	TRBJ1-1	TGTGCCAGCAGTCCTCTCGGACAGGGGAACACTGAAGCTTTCTTT	CASSPLGQGNTEAFF
few	TRBV12-3/TRBV12-4	-	TRBJ1-2	TGTGCCAGCAGTTTATTTGACTATGGCTACACCTTC	CASSLFDYGYTF
few	TRBV7-3	-	TRBJ1-2	TGTGCCAGCAGCTTAACGGCGGACTGGGCGAGTGGCTACACCTTC	CASSLTADWASGYTF
-	TRBV3-1	TRBD1	TRBJ1-6	TGTGCCAGCAGCCATGGGGACAGGGGGCTCAATTCACCCCTCCACTTT	CASSHGDRGLNSPLHF
few	TRBV12-3/TRBV12-4	TRBD1	TRBJ1-5	TGTGCCAGCAGTTTCACCAGGGGGCTGGGGCAGCCCCAGCATTTT	CASSFTRGLGQPQHF
-	TRBV7-2	TRBD1	TRBJ1-3	TGTGCCAGCAGCTTAGTAGCTTTTAGGGACAGGTGGGAAGACACCATATATTTT	CASSLVAFRDRWEDTIYF
many	TRBV2	TRBD1	TRBJ1-2	TGTGCCAGCAGGGACAGGGAGGAAGTCTATGGCTACACCTTC	CASRDREEVYGYTF
-	TRBV19	-	TRBJ2-6	TGTGCCAGTAGACGACAGGGAGGCTCTGGGGCCAACGTCCTGACTTTC	CASRRQGGSGANVLTF
many	TRBV3-1	-	TRBJ1-1	TGTGCCAGCAGCCAAGCGAGGAACACTGAAGCTTTCTTT	CASSQARNTEAFF
-	TRBV18	-	TRBJ1-4	TGTGCCAGCTCACCACGACTTGCAACTAATGAAAAACTGTTTTTT	CASSPRLATNEKLFF
-	TRBV3-1	TRBD2	TRBJ2-7	TGTGCCAGCAGGGGGACTAGTCCCTACGAGCAGTACTTC	CASRGTSPYEQYF